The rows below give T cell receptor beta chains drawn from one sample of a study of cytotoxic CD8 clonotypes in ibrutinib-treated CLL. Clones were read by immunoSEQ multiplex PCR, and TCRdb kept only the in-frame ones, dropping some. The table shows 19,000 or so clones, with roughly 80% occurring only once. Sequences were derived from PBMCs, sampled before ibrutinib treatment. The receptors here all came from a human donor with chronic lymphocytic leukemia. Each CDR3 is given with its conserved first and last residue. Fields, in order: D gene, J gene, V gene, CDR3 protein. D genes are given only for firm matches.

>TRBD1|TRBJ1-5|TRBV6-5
CAIQGTDRYQPQHF
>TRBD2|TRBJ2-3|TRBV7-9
CAGGGPGGDTQYF
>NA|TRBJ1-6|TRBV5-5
CASSFSQADNSPLHF
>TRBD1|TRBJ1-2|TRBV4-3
CASSQGQGPFGYTF
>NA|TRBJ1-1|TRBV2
CASRYTGTEAFF
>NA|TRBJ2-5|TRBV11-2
CASSFSSNRGQPNQETQYF
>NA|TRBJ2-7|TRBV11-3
CASSLRGAAYEQYF
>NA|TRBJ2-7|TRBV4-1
CASSQAGNGGGEQYF
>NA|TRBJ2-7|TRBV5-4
CASSSGPNYEQYF
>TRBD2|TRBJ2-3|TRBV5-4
CASSLRGSGGWGTDTQYF
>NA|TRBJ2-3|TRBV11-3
CASSHRGANPLFGTDTQYF
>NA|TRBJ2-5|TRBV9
CASSAGHSFVQYF
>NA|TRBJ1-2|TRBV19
CASSDQQGLVGGYTF
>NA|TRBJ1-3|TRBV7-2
CASSLEGGNGNTIYF
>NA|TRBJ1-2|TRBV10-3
CAIRRLDRTDYGYTF
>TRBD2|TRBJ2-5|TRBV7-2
CASSLAGTSGDQRIETQYF
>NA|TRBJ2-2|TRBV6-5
CASSYSGGTETGELFF
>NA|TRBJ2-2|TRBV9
CASSVRGGLNTGELFF
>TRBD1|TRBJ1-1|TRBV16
CASSRVDRGDTEAFF
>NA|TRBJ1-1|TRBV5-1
CASSLGGPNTEAFF
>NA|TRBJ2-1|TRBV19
CASSFGSGDEQFF
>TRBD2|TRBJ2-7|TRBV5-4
CASSSGGGTYEQYF
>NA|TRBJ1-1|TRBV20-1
CSARGNTEAFF
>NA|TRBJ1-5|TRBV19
CASTSIGFSNQPQHF
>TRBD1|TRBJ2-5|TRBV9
CASSVEAGGVETQYF
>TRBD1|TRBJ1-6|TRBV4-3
CASSHRQGSNSPLHF
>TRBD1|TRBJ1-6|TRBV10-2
CASSERGGGVFGSPLHF